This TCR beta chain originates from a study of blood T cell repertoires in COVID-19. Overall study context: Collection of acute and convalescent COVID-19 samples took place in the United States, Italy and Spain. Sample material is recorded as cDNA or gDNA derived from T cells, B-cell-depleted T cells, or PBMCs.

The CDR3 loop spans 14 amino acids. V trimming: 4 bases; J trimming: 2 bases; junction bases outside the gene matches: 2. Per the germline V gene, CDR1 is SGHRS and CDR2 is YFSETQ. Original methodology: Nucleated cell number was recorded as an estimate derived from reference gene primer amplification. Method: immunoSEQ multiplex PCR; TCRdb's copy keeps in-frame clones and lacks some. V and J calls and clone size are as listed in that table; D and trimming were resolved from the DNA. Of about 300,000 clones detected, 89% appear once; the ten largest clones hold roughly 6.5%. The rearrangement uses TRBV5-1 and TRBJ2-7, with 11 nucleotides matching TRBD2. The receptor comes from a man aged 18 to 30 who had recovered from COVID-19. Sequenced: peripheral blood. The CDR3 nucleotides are TGCGCCAGCAGCCTGACTAGCGGGGCCTACGAGCAGTACTTC. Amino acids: CASSLTSGAYEQYF.